Described below is a single T cell receptor (beta chain) sequence and its context. The ends lost 5 bases at V and 7 bases at J; junction bases unmatched: 5. The CDR3 is 13 amino acids. The germline gives CDR1 LNHDA, CDR2 SQIVND (reference sequence). These data originate in a study of blood T cell repertoires in COVID-19. Across the whole study: The study drew acute and convalescent COVID-19 samples from the United States, Italy and Spain. PBMCs, B-cell-depleted T cells, or T cells were the source of the cDNA or gDNA that made up the material.

In the source study's methods: For nucleated cells, counts were estimated from reference gene primer amplification. TCRdb keeps only in-frame clones here, not all; method: immunoSEQ multiplex PCR. From that table come the V and J calls and clone size; the DNA was used to work out D and trimming. The sample has about 57,000 clones, around 90% seen once. Material: peripheral blood. This TCR derives from a human donor in a cohort sampled during active COVID-19. J is TRBJ1-5 and V is TRBV19; 7 bases align to TRBD1. The chain's CDR3 is CASSDRARQPQHF. CDR3 DNA sequence: TGTGCCAGTAGTGACAGGGCGCGGCAGCCCCAGCATTTT.